Below, 10 T cell receptor beta chains from the same sample are listed, as sequenced in a study of T cells after yellow fever vaccination. TCRdb recomputed calls from the 5' RACE reads with MiXCR, one row per CDR3 protein. The data contain 14,000 or so distinct CDR3 sequences, roughly 8% of them seen just once; the ten biggest clones take up 1.5% to 2%. The material was PBMCs, either bulk or a sorted T-cell subset (CD4+, CD8+, memory, or dextramer-sorted; not recorded which), obtained on the day of the yellow fever booster vaccination. The receptor set was obtained from a man between 18 and 35 years old who received the YFV17D yellow fever vaccine.

This clonotype was recorded many times. This sequence joins TRBV30 and TRBJ2-3, with TRBD1 identical over 10 bases. CDR3 length: 13 residues. The germline gives CDR1 GTSNPN, CDR2 SVGIG (reference sequence). J gave up 2 bases and V 5 bases, and 1 base lay outside the gene matches. This CDR3 reads CAWGTGVTDTQYF. The CDR3 DNA is TGTGCCTGGGGGACAGGGGTCACAGATACGCAGTATTTT. The whole variable domain, remainder taken from reference TRBV30 and TRBJ2-3, is SQTIHQWPATLVQPVGSPLSLECTVEGTSNPNLYWYRQAAGRGLQLLFYSVGIGQISSEVPQNLSASRPQDRQFILSSKKLLLSDSGFYLCAWGTGVTDTQYFGPGTRLTVL.

The table lists this clonotype with many counts. The J gene is TRBJ1-3, the V gene TRBV20-1; D possibly corresponds to TRBD1 (5 bases). Germline-derived CDR1 and CDR2 are DFQATT and SNEGSKA (reference sequence). Trimming removed 1 base from V and 2 bases from J, with 6 bases in between. The CDR3 runs 13 residues. The CDR3, as DNA: TGCAGTGCTAGAGGGGGGGCTGGAAACACCATATATTTT. This translates into CSARGGAGNTIYF.

This clonotype was seen at least ten times. CDR3 nucleotide sequence: TGTGCCAGCAGTCCCCCCGGCTCAGGGCTGAGCACTGAAGCTTTCTTT. Encoded protein: CASSPPGSGLSTEAFF. This chain joins TRBV6-6 and TRBJ1-1, with D possibly being TRBD1 (5 bases). In germline, CDR1 is MNHNY, CDR2 SVGAGI (reference sequence). V gave up 5 bases and J gave up 4 bases, with 20 bases separating them. CDR3 size: 16 residues.

This clonotype occurred many times. The genes are TRBV2 and TRBJ1-6, with a weak D call TRBD1 (5 bases). The CDR3 has 15 amino acids. Germline V lookup: CDR1 SNHLY, CDR2 FYNNEI. V lost 0 bases and J 6 bases, leaving 9 bases between the germline ends. This CDR3 is CASSEAGPSNSPLHF. The CDR3 DNA is TGTGCCAGCAGTGAAGCGGGACCCTCTAATTCACCCCTCCACTTT. The full variable domain, rest sourced from reference TRBV2 and TRBJ1-6, is EPEVTQTPSHQVTQMGQEVILRCVPISNHLYFYWYRQILGQKVEFLVSFYNNEISEKSEIFDDQFSVERPDGSNFTLKIRSTKLEDSAMYFCASSEAGPSNSPLHFGNGTRLTVT.

There are a few counts of this clonotype. V is TRBV10-3 and J is TRBJ1-5; 10 bases are a match to TRBD1. With V trimmed by 2 bases and J by 8 bases, 6 bases remained unmatched. Germline V gene data show CDR1 as ENHRY and CDR2 as SYGVKD. The CDR3 has 15 residues. The CDR3, as DNA: TGTGCCATCAGTGAGAGGGGGACAGGGGTTGAGCCCCAGCATTTT. It encodes CAISERGTGVEPQHF.

This clonotype was counted at least ten times. CDR3 nucleotides: TGTGCCAGCAGTTCCCCCGGGAGCTCTGGGGCCAACGTCCTGACTTTC. This encodes CASSSPGSSGANVLTF. The gene calls are TRBV12-3 or TRBV12-4 and TRBJ2-6; TRBD2 might be the D (6 bases). V lost 4 bases, J lost 0 bases, and 10 bases lay in between. The CDR3 has 16 residues.

This clonotype was seen ten or more times. The CDR3: CASSPRVSAGYTF. CDR3 nucleotide sequence: TGTGCCAGCAGCCCACGGGTTAGTGCTGGCTACACCTTC. The chain couples TRBV7-8 to TRBJ1-2; D gene unclear. CDR3 size: 13 residues. V lost 5 bases to trimming and J lost 7 bases, with 14 bases between them. From germline, CDR1 is SGHVS and CDR2 FQNEAQ.

This clonotype has at least ten counts. This chain connects TRBV3-1 to TRBJ2-1, with 9 bases lining up with TRBD2. V lost 8 bases and J lost 7; bases outside the gene matches: 12. The CDR3 runs to 15 residues. Germline CDR1 reads LGHDT; CDR2 reads YNNKEL (reference sequence). CDR3 residues: CASEWGSGGGNEQFF. The CDR3, as DNA: TGTGCCAGCGAATGGGGTAGCGGGGGAGGAAATGAGCAGTTCTTC.

This clonotype was observed at least ten times. The gene calls are TRBV28 and TRBJ1-6; no reliable D call. CDR3 size: 14 residues. Germline V gives CDR1 MDHEN, CDR2 SYDVKM. The V end was cut by 3 bases, the J end by 4 bases, with 7 bases between. Here the CDR3 DNA reads TGTGCCAGCAGTTTTCATCCTTATAATTCACCCCTCCACTTT. It codes for CASSFHPYNSPLHF.

This clonotype has a count of ten or more. This rearrangement joins TRBV6-6 to TRBJ2-7, with D possibly called TRBD1 or TRBD2 (5 bases each). V was shortened by 2 bases and J by 7 bases, with 9 bases between the two germline ends. CDR3 length equals 12 residues. Germline CDR1 is MNHNY and CDR2 is SVGAGI (reference sequence). The CDR3 spells CASSYPRGEQYV. For the CDR3, the DNA is TGTGCCAGCAGTTACCCGAGGGGAGAGCAGTACGTC.